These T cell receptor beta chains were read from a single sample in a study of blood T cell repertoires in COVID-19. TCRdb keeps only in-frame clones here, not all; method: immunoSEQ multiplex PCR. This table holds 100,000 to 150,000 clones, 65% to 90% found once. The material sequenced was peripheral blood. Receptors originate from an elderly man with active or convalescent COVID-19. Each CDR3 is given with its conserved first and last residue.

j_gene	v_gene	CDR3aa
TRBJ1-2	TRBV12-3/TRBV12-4	CASSLGQIYGYTF
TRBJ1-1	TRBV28	CASSLNGRGEAFF
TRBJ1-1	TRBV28	CAIGVRGFTEAFF
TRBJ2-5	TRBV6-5	CASSFSGGVYF
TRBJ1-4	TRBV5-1	CASSFRQEGEKLFF
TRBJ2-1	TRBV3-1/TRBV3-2	CASSQPYNEQFF
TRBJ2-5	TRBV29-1	CSVEGVTGSETQYF
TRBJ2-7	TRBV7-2	CASSLGPGQGIYEQYF
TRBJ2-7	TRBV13	CAIPRGARPARYMAYEQYF
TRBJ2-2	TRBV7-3	CASSLGASSGTGELFF
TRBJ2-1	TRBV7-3	CASSPGLEYNEQFF
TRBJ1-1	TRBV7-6	CASSAGGNTEAFF
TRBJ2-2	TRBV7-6	CASSTGPGGSGITGELFF
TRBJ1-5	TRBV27	CASRGGNQPQHF
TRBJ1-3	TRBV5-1	CASRQFSGNTIYF
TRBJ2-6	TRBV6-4	CASSDPRGSLICFSGANVLTF
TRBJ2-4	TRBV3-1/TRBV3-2	CASSQAPPGLGPNIQYF
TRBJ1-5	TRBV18	CASSRQGLSNQPQHF
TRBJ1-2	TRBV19	CASSIDAGRVDYGYTF
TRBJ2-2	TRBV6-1	CASSESGGRVGELFF
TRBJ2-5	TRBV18	CASSEQGRETQYF
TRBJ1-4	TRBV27	CASSRVRNEKLFF
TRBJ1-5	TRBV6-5	CASSYSGRGDQPQHF
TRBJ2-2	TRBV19	CASSTGQGNTGELFF
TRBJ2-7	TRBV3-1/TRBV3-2	CASGKAGGPYEQYF
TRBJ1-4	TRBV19	CASRDRGKDEKLFF
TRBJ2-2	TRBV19	CASSIDRGGFGGATGELFF
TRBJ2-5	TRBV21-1	CASSRGKTSGCETQYF
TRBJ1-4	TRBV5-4	CASSLMEGKAEKLFF
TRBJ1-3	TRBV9	CASSVVGQRHSSGNTIYF
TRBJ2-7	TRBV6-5	CASSYVGQGNEQYF
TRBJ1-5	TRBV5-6	CASSYLQGGNQPQHF
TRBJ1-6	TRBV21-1	CASSKALYRGSSYNSPLHF
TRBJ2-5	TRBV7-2	CASSANPGQGQETQYF
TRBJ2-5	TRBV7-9	CASSLAMRTQYF
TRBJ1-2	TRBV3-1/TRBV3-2	CASSRQGVGYGYTF
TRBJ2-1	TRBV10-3	CAAGQAHNEQFF
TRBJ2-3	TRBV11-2	CASSLGASGSTDTQYF
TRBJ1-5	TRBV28	CASHFNNQPQHF
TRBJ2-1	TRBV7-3	CASSYNSGLLNEQFF
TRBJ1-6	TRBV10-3	CAISESGTGWSPLHF
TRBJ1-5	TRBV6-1	CASSEVARYSNQPQHF
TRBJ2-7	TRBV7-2	CASSSVRLGGEQYF
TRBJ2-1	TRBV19	CASSNSINNEQFF
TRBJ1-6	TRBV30	CASKQASGSPLHF
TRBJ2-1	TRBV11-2	CASSLSGYGNEQFF
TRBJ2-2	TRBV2	CASSRGETGELFF
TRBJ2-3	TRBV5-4	CASSQFKLAPTDTQYF
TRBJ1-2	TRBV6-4	CASSALGVGGYTF
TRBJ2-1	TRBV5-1	CASSLAQSPNEQFF
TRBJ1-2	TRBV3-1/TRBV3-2	CASSQDPDHREGYGYTF
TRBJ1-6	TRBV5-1	CASSLTGAHDSPLHF
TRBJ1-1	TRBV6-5	CASSYSMSDYEAFF